A single sample is the source of the 14 T cell receptor beta chains below, sequenced in a study of cytomegalovirus exposure and HLA in healthy donors. Profiling relied on immunoSEQ multiplex PCR, and the TCRdb table lists in-frame clones only, not all of them. The sample yields about 140,000 clones, approximately 86% seen once. Sequencing used PBMCs. The receptors were sampled from a man aged 18 to 30 in good health and CMV-seropositive.

The chain couples TRBV5-1 to TRBJ1-1, with a weak D call TRBD1 (6 bases). CDR1 is SGHRS, CDR2 YFSETQ, per germline. CDR3 length equals 15 residues. Trimming left V 3 bases short and J 3 bases short, with 15 bases between. The CDR3 loop is CASSSGEGVDTEAFF. DNA for the CDR3: TGCGCCAGCAGCTCCGGGGAGGGGGTTGACACTGAAGCTTTCTTT.

The chain links TRBV29-1 to TRBJ2-1, with 14 nucleotides matching TRBD2. J was trimmed by 5 bases and V by 1 base; bases with no gene match: 4. The V gene's germline CDR1 is SQVTM and CDR2 ANQGSEA. CDR3 length: 16 residues. CDR3 DNA sequence: TGCAGCGTTGAAGGGTTGACTAGCGGGAGGGACAATGAGCAGTTCTTC. As protein: CSVEGLTSGRDNEQFF.

This clone was recorded a few times. V usage is TRBV7-3 and J usage is TRBJ2-7, with 9 bases matching TRBD1. Trimming at V came to 3 bases and at J to 7 bases, leaving 4 bases not matched to a gene. Germline values: CDR1 SGHTA, CDR2 FQGTGA. CDR3 length: 13 residues. CDR3 sequence (DNA): TGTGCCAGCAGCTTTGGGACAGGGTATGAGCAGTACTTC. It encodes CASSFGTGYEQYF.

The genes are TRBV28 and TRBJ2-6, with D maybe TRBD1 (5 bases). Germline CDR1 is MDHEN and CDR2 is SYDVKM. The CDR3 covers 13 residues. The CDR3 DNA is TGTGCTACAGGTCCCTCCGGGGCCAACGTCCTGACTTTC. This translates into CATGPSGANVLTF. The whole variable domain, filled in from reference TRBV28 and TRBJ2-6, reads DVKVTQSSRYLVKRTGEKVFLECVQDMDHENMFWYRQDPGLGLRLIYFSYDVKMKEKGDIPEGYSVSREKKERFSLILESASTNQTSMYLCATGPSGANVLTFGAGSRLTVL.

The chain carries TRBV2 and TRBJ1-1, with no clear D. The germline V gene encodes CDR1 SNHLY and CDR2 FYNNEI. The CDR3 runs to 10 residues. The V gene lost 4 bases and the J gene lost 8 bases, with 5 bases spanning the gap. The CDR3 loop is CASSGHEAFF. The CDR3 DNA follows: TGTGCCAGCAGTGGGCACGAAGCTTTCTTT.

The V gene is TRBV10-3, the J gene TRBJ2-3; 9 nucleotides align to TRBD2. The J segment lost 1 base and the V segment lost 8 bases, leaving 4 bases of the junction unmatched. Germline CDR1 ENHRY, CDR2 SYGVKD. The CDR3 has 14 amino acids. CDR3 amino acids: CAIQTSGRTDTQYF. Here the CDR3 DNA reads TGTGCCATCCAGACTAGCGGTCGCACAGATACGCAGTATTTT.

This sequence joins TRBV5-1 and TRBJ1-2; D may be TRBD1 (5 bases). V lost 0 bases, J lost 8 bases, and 17 bases lay in between. Germline lookup yields CDR1 SGHRS and CDR2 YFSETQ. The CDR3 has 15 amino acids. CDR3 sequence reads: CASSLAGSAHLGYTF. CDR3 sequence (DNA): TGCGCCAGCAGCTTGGCAGGGTCCGCTCACCTGGGCTACACCTTC.

This clone was counted a single time. V is TRBV2 and J is TRBJ1-5; no reliable D call. Germline V gene data show CDR1 as SNHLY and CDR2 as FYNNEI. V was cut by 2 bases and J by 6 bases, with 8 bases left in between. The CDR3 has 13 residues. The CDR3 sequence: CASSETRVQPQHF. Written as DNA, the CDR3 is TGTGCCAGCAGTGAAACGAGGGTTCAGCCCCAGCATTTT.

The gene calls are TRBV2 and TRBJ2-2; D unresolved. The CDR3 covers 11 residues. Trimming removed 5 bases from V and 7 bases from J, with 5 bases in between. The V gene's germline CDR1 is SNHLY and CDR2 FYNNEI. DNA of the CDR3: TGTGCCAGCAGTTCTGTCGGGGAGCTGTTTTTT. Its protein product is CASSSVGELFF.

The V call is TRBV5-1, the J call TRBJ2-3; no firm D call. This CDR3 region has 16 residues. V was cut by 0 bases and J by 2 bases, with 13 bases left in between. Germline values: CDR1 SGHRS, CDR2 YFSETQ. DNA of the CDR3: TGCGCCAGCAGCTTGGCCGCGTCCTCCGCCACAGATACGCAGTATTTT. It codes for CASSLAASSATDTQYF.

The CDR3 nucleotides read TGTGCCAGCACCCTCAGTGTATTCGACGAGCAGTACTTC. As protein: CASTLSVFDEQYF. The V and J genes are TRBV7-2 and TRBJ2-7; D not certain. Germline V gene data show CDR1 as SGHTA and CDR2 as FQGNSA. The CDR3 has 13 amino acids. Trimming left V 7 bases short and J 5 bases short, with 15 bases between.

The gene calls are TRBV5-4 and TRBJ1-1; possible D gene TRBD1, 5 bases. Trimming took off 2 bases at V and 3 bases at J, with 11 bases between the two ends. This CDR3 has 14 residues. Germline V gives CDR1 SGHNT, CDR2 YYREEE (reference sequence). CDR3 protein: CASSLGGADTEAFF. CDR3 nucleotide sequence: TGTGCCAGCAGCTTAGGAGGGGCCGACACTGAAGCTTTCTTT.

This clone was counted only a few times. The chain joins TRBV29-1 to TRBJ1-1; D ambiguous. The CDR3 has 13 residues. Germline V lookup: CDR1 SQVTM, CDR2 ANQGSEA. CDR3 DNA sequence: TGCAGTCCATACGGACTGGCGAAGGCTGAAGCTTTCTTT. It translates to CSPYGLAKAEAFF.

This clone came up a few times. The V call is TRBV5-1, the J call TRBJ1-2; D is undetermined. Germline CDR1 and CDR2: SGHRS and YFSETQ. This CDR3 is 14 amino acids long. V lost 0 bases and J 8 bases, leaving 14 bases between the germline ends. The CDR3 sequence is CASSLGGREKGYTF. The CDR3 nucleotides are TGCGCCAGCAGCTTGGGAGGGAGGGAGAAAGGCTACACCTTC.